This T cell receptor (beta chain) was recorded in a study of CD8 T cells in ankylosing spondylitis. Whole-study findings and limits: Reports of some motif variants in reactive arthritis synovial fluid and blood predate this one. CD8+ cells made up the disease-linked clones, which were relatively rare in peripheral blood. Typical of ankylosing spondylitis blood, it appeared, was a TCR beta motif of under 10 highly homologous variants.

In regard to this clonotype: Its matching antigen is unknown.

CDR3 length: 15 residues. V lost 4 bases, J lost 5 bases, and 6 bases stayed unmatched. Library preparation for TCR beta used quantitative 5'-RACE with molecular barcodes. MiXCR, run by TCRdb on the 5' RACE reads, gives a single entry per CDR3 protein. The sample comprises 670,000 or so distinct CDR3 sequences, around a fifth of which are singletons, and around a fifth rests with the top ten. Sequencing input: blood, either unsorted or a sorted T cell fraction (not recorded which). This TCR derives from a male donor with ankylosing spondylitis. The chain uses TRBV12-3 or TRBV12-4 and TRBJ2-3, with TRBD1 identical over 10 bases. In DNA, the CDR3 is TGTGCCAGCAGTTACTGGACAGGGGGAGTAGATACGCAGTATTTT. Encoded protein: CASSYWTGGVDTQYF.